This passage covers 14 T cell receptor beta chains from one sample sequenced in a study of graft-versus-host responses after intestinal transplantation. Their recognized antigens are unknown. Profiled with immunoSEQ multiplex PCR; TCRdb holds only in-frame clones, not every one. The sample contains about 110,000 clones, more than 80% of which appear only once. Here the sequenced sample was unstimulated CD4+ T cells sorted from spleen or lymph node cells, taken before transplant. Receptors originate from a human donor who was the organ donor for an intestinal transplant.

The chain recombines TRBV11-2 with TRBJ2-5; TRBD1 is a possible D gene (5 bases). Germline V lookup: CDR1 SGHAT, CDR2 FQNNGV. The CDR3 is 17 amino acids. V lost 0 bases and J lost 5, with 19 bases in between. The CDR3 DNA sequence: TGTGCCAGCAGCTTAGATCGTTATCCAGGGCTTGAGGAGACCCAGTACTTC. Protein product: CASSLDRYPGLEETQYF.

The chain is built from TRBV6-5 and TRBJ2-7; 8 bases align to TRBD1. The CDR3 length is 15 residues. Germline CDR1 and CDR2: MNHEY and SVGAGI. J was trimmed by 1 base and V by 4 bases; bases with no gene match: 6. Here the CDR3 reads CASSFWTGQSYEQYF. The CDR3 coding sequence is TGTGCCAGCAGTTTCTGGACAGGGCAATCCTACGAGCAGTACTTC.

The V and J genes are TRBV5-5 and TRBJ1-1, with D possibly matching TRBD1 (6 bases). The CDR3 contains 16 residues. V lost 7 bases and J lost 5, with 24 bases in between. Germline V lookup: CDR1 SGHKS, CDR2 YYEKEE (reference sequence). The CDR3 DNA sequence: TGTGCCAGCGGGTTGGGGGGCCCCCCGGGACGGACTGAAGCTTTCTTT. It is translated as CASGLGGPPGRTEAFF.

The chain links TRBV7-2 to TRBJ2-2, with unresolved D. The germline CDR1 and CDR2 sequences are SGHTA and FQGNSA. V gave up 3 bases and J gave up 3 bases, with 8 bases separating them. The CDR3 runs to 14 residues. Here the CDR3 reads CASSFSVDTGELFF. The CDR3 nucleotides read TGTGCCAGCAGCTTCTCGGTGGACACCGGGGAGCTGTTTTTT.

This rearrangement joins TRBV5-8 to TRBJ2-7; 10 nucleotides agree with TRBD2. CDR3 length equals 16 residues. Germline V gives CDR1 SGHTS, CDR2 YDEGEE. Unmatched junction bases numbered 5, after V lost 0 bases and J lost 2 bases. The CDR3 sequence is CASSLGWLAGAYEQYF. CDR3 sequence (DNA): TGTGCCAGCAGCTTGGGTTGGCTAGCGGGAGCCTACGAGCAGTACTTC.

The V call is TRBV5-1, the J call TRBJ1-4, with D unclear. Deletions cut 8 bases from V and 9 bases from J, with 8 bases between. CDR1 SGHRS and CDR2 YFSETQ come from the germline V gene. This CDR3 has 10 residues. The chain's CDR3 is CASFPKKLFF. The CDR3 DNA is TGCGCCAGTTTCCCCAAAAAACTGTTTTTT.

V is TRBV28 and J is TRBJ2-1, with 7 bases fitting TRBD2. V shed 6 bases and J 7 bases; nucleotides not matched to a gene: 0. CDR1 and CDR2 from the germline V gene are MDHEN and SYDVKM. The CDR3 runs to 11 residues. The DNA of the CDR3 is TGTGCCAGCAGGGGGGGGAATGAGCAGTTCTTC. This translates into CASRGGNEQFF.

Here the CDR3 DNA reads TGTGCCAGCAGCGAAGTTGGCTTCGGCAGGGGGGACACCGGGGAGCTGTTTTTT. It specifies CASSEVGFGRGDTGELFF. V usage is TRBV9 and J usage is TRBJ2-2; weak D call: TRBD1 (7 bases). Germline CDR1 and CDR2: SGDLS and YYNGEE. The length of the CDR3 is 18 residues. With 3 bases removed from V and 3 bases from J, the gap between germline ends came to 21 bases.

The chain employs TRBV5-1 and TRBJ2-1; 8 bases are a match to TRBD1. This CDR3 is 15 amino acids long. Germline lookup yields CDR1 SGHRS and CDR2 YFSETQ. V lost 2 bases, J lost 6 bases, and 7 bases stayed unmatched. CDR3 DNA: TGCGCCAGCAGCTTATCCTTGACAGGGGTCAATGAGCAGTTCTTC. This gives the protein CASSLSLTGVNEQFF.

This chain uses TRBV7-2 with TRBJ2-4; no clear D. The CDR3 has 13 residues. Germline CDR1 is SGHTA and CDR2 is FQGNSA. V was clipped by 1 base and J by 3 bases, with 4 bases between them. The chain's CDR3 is CASSLDSKNIQYF. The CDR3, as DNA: TGTGCCAGCAGCTTAGACAGCAAAAACATTCAGTACTTC.

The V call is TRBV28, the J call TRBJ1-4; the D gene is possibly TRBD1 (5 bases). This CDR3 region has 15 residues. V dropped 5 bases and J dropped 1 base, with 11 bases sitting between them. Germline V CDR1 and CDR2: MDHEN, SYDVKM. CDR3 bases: TGTGCCAGCAGTCCCCCGGGGGGAACTAATGAAAAACTGTTTTTT. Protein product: CASSPPGGTNEKLFF.

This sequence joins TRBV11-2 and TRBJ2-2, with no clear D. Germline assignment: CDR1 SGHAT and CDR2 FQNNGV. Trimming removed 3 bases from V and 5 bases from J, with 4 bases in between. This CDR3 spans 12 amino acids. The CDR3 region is CASSLITGELFF. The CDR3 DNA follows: TGTGCCAGCAGCTTGATTACCGGGGAGCTGTTTTTT.

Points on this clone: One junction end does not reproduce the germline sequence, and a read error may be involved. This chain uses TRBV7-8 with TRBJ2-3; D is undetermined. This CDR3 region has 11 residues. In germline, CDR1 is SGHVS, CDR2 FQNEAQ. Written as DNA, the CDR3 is TGTGCCAGCAGCCTAGCAGATACGCAGTATTTT. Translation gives CASSLADTQYF.

DNA for the CDR3: TGCAGTGCTAGTACGTCCTACGAGCAGTACTTC. Its translation is CSASTSYEQYF. V is TRBV20-1 and J is TRBJ2-7; D remains unclear. V was trimmed by 3 bases and J by 1 base, leaving 4 bases between them. There are 11 residues in the CDR3. CDR1 is DFQATT, CDR2 SNEGSKA, per germline (reference sequence).